The present T cell receptor beta chain was sequenced within a study of T cell repertoires in cytomegalovirus infection. Study overall: Use of recently identified HLA-C-restricted and well-studied HLA-B-restricted CMV epitopes was part of the study. Public TCR beta signature analysis indicated the presence of both CMV infection and matching HLA type.

This clonotype was picked up a small number of times. Antigen specificity is unknown. TCRdb redid the calling of the reads with MiXCR, one entry per CDR3 protein. The sample lists fewer than 650,000 distinct CDR3 sequences, just under 40% occurring once. CDR3 length: 12 residues. Per the germline V gene, CDR1 is SGHTA and CDR2 is FQGNSA. V was shortened by 5 bases and J by 7 bases, with 9 bases between the two germline ends. Study-wide findings and caveats: Based on cumulative public TCR beta family frequency, carriers of CMV plus the relevant HLA were identified.

This rearrangement joins TRBV7-2 to TRBJ2-1; tentatively, D is TRBD2 (6 bases). This clonotype originated in a human donor in good health (CMV status not recorded). Some clones in this sample may be carry-over from other donors' samples. The sample here was cultured PBMCs, taken from culture after CMV antigen stimulation. DNA of the CDR3: TGTGCCAGCAGCGCGACTAGAAATGAGCAGTTCTTC. It specifies CASSATRNEQFF.